This T cell receptor beta chain was documented in a study of cytomegalovirus exposure and HLA in healthy donors. Findings and limits, study-wide: With high specificity and sensitivity, the classifier reportedly diagnosed cytomegalovirus status.

In the case of this clone: Antigen unknown.

Donors were nominally healthy when sampled, though unrecorded immune exposures were likely. PCR was performed using 60 Vbeta and 13 Jbeta primers. Measured with immunoSEQ multiplex PCR; TCRdb has only the in-frame clones, and not every one. The sample includes 150,000 to 200,000 clones, about four fifths seen only once; the top ten take approximately 2.1%. The CDR3 length is 17 residues. J was trimmed by 7 bases and V by 2 bases; bases with no gene match: 11. CDR1 and CDR2 from the germline V gene are SGHVS and FNYEAQ. Sequencing was done on a sample of PBMCs. The receptor was derived from a woman aged 45-59 years in good health and CMV-seronegative. This chain links TRBV7-6 with TRBJ2-2; TRBD2 agrees at 9 bases. DNA for the CDR3: TGTGCCAGCAGCTTAACGGCTAGCGGGGTATCGGGCGGGGAGCTGTTTTTT. The encoded protein is CASSLTASGVSGGELFF.